This T cell receptor beta chain derives from a study of identifying expanded T cells in peripheral blood (dated by TCRdb to the late 2010s). Some background on the complete study: Technical replicates were generated by sequencing separate aliquots of the same genomic DNA pool, with four replicates compared pairwise. The study at large found these results: Both the number of clones called differentially abundant and the false-positive rate were significantly reduced by the beta-binomial model across all healthy-donor time intervals. The authors expected that biological variance in healthy repertoires might rise further over much longer intervals, such as months to years. Approximately 1.2 differentially abundant clones were flagged by the binomial model between technical replicates, whereas about 16 and 19 were flagged over roughly two weeks and four weeks, respectively. Across all healthy donors, variance in clone template counts between approximately 2-week samples was found to increase significantly with total template count.

On this clone itself: Its target antigen remains unknown. Base qualities are not recorded, but no much larger clone differs from it by a single base.

The immunoSEQ Assay, which relies on bias-controlled multiplex PCR amplification of genomic DNA, was used to profile TCRbeta CDR3 regions. From the authors' description of their analysis: To quantify the absolute abundance of each unique TCRbeta CDR3 region, the sequences were collapsed and filtered. Differential abundance was tested with two models: a binomial (Fisher-equivalent) model and a beta-binomial model that adds time-dependent variance fitted from healthy donors. Clones with fewer than 5 combined templates were removed, and a clone was called differentially abundant if the clone's Benjamini-Hochberg FDR was below 0.01. The form v = (b*log(k)+a)^2 was used to model beta-binomial variance as a function of total template count across the two samples. Not all clones reach the TCRdb copy of this immuneACCESS table, which keeps in-frame sequences only. Checked studies attribute under half of the gap to unresolved V genes and leave the rest unexplained. V and J calls and clone size are copied from that table; D and trimming were computed from the DNA. The sample contains about 81,000 clones, 84% of them found a single time. The top ten clones comprise roughly a fifth of the sample.

No immune events, such as infections, were documented for the healthy donors during the collection period. Healthy-donor blood repertoires served as a training cohort to calibrate time-dependent variance in a beta-binomial model of T-cell clone differential abundance. The training cohort was composed of around ten healthy donors, 3 female and 7 male. An age range of about 25 to 64 years, with an average of 43 years, was recorded for the donors. Whole blood was collected from each healthy donor at three time points spaced approximately 2 weeks apart and obtained from a commercial supplier. Genomic DNA was extracted from unsorted whole blood for immunosequencing. Measured from the cysteine to the phenylalanine, the CDR3 is 13 residues long. Just the 39-base CDR3 DNA is kept, in frame starting at base 1. For CDR1 and CDR2, the germline V gene lists SGHTA and FQGTGA. V was cut back by 2 bases and J by 4 bases, leaving a gap of 5 bases between them.

The sequence joins TRBV7-3 to TRBJ2-2; the D gene is not confidently resolved. The sequence derives from a person aged 18 to 75 in good health. Material for sequencing was blood. The bases are TGTGCCAGCAGCTTATTAGGCACCGGGGAGCTGTTTTTT. Translation gives CASSLLGTGELFF.